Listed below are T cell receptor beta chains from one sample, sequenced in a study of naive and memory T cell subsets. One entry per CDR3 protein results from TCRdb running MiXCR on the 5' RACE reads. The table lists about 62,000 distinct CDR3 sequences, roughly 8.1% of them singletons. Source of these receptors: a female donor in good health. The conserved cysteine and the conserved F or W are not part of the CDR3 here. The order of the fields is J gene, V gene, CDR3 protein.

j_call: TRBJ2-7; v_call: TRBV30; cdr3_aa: AWTGDTYEQY
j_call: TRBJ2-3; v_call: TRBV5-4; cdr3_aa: ASTLNSGPSRDTQY
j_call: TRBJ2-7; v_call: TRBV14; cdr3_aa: ASSQEDHPWDLGQPYEQY
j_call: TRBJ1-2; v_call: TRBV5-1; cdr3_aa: ASSLEWPGVKYGYT
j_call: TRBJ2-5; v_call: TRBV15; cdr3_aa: ATSRGAEIGGETQY
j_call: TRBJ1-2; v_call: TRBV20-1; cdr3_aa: SARGTGGDYGYT
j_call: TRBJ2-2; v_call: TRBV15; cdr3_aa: ATSRDRELF
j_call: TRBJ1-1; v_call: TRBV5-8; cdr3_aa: ASSFGRGSIMNTEAF
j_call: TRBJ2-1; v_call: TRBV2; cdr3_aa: ASKRRSSGYNEQF
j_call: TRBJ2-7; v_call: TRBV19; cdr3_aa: ASSIRFAGGIHEQY
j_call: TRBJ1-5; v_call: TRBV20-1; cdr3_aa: SASFGVSNQPQH
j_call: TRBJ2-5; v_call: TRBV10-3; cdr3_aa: AIRGTGGETQY
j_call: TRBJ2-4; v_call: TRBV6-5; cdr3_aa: ASKPGTSVKNIQY
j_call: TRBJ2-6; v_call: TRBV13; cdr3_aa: ASSPREASTGANVLT
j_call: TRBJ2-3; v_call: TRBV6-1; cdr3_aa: ASSERQGGADTQY
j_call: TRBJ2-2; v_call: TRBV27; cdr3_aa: ASSLSVPTSGGATGELF